This TCR beta chain was documented in a study of OX40 agonist ivuxolimab in advanced cancers. Study context: Patients' therapy was ivuxolimab, an antibody that acts as an agonist of OX40 (CD134).

The CDR3 loop spans 12 amino acids. Trimming pared 2 bases from V and 8 bases from J, leaving 9 bases between. Germline V CDR1 and CDR2: LGHNT, FRNRAP. Data came from immunoSEQ multiplex PCR; TCRdb stores just in-frame clones and leaves some out. The data contain around 80,000 clones, 70% to 85% of them singletons. The chain carries TRBV12-5 and TRBJ1-1, with D tentatively TRBD1 (5 bases). This specimen consisted of CD4+ or CD8+ T cells sorted from blood, obtained in a trial of the OX40 agonist ivuxolimab. This clonotype was obtained from an adult with an advanced solid tumor such as melanoma, head and neck, liver or kidney cancer. CDR3 region: CASGLRKGEAFF. In DNA, the CDR3 is TGTGCTAGTGGTTTGAGAAAGGGGGAAGCTTTCTTT.